Below, 3 T cell receptor beta chains from the same sample are listed, as sequenced in a study of neurological immune-mediated disorders. TCRdb ran MiXCR on the 5' RACE reads and lists one entry per CDR3 protein. The repertoire holds roughly 56,000 distinct CDR3 sequences, about an eighth seen once, with 1.8% in the top ten. Sample: PBMCs. The receptors here all came from a man in his fifties or sixties in good health.

The chain employs TRBV4-3 and TRBJ2-3; no clear D gene. The V and J ends lost 3 bases and 0 bases respectively, with 13 bases between them. This CDR3 region has 16 residues. Germline V gene sequence: CDR1 LGHNA, CDR2 YSLEER. Here the CDR3 DNA reads TGCGCCAGCAGCCATACGAGGCGCACTAGCACAGATACGCAGTATTTT. Amino acid sequence: CASSHTRRTSTDTQYF.

This clonotype occurred many times. V is TRBV3-1 and J is TRBJ1-2; D unresolved. The CDR3 contains 11 residues. Germline loops: CDR1 LGHDT, CDR2 YNNKEL (reference sequence). V was clipped by 4 bases and J by 8 bases, with 8 bases between them. The CDR3 sequence is CASSRLGGYTF. As DNA, the CDR3 is TGTGCCAGCAGCCGATTGGGAGGCTACACCTTC.

There are a few counts of this clonotype. The chain has TRBV10-2 and TRBJ2-5; D is ambiguous. The germline gives CDR1 WSHSY, CDR2 SAAADI. The CDR3 sequence is 14 residues long. V dropped 2 bases and J dropped 5 bases, with 12 bases sitting between them. The CDR3 DNA sequence: TGCGCCAGCAGTGAGCACCCATCTGCGGAGACCCAGTACTTC. Residues: CASSEHPSAETQYF.